The clone carrying this TCR beta chain has only a few counts. The antigen is unknown. iRepertoire HTBI primers and Arm-PCR of CDR3 regions built TCR beta libraries. In the authors' methods: From all samples, identification returned 14 TRBJ and approximately 61 TRBV segments. TCRdb analysed the multiplex PCR reads with MiXCR anew, one entry per CDR3 protein. These V and J calls rely on TCRdb rather than the paper's analysis. The sample records roughly 350,000 distinct CDR3 sequences, roughly a sixth being singletons. This sample stems from a study of regulatory T cells in long-lasting Graves disease. The CDR3 consists of 13 residues. Germline V CDR1 and CDR2: SGHKS, YYEKEE (reference sequence). The J segment lost 6 bases and the V segment lost 2 bases, leaving 2 bases of the junction unmatched. Time point defined: newly diagnosed GD, antithyroid drugs for less than 3 months. Researchers made the TCR library from RNA that was extracted from PBMCs.

Study conclusions and caveats: Under persistent disease, TRBV28, TRBJ1-2 and TRBJ2-5 were used preferentially.

This sample was shared with a second study, whose subject was T cells in Graves' hyperthyroidism and ophthalmopathy. This second study notes: Researchers found most expanded thyroid clonotypes above 0.001 in blood as well.

Here the sequenced sample was peripheral blood mononuclear cells (PBMCs), taken at new diagnosis, from a patient treated with antithyroid drugs. The V gene is TRBV5-5, the J gene TRBJ1-5, with 7 bases that match TRBD1. This clonotype originated in a man between 35 and 55 years old with Graves disease. CDR3 nucleotide sequence: TGTGCCAGCAGCTTTGACAGGGTTCAGCCCCAGCATTTT. Translating it yields CASSFDRVQPQHF.